The 9 T cell receptor beta chains below all came from one sample that was sequenced in a study of early T cells in non-severe SARS-CoV-2 infection. TCRdb fed the 5' RACE reads into MiXCR, producing one record per CDR3 protein. The data hold over 85,000 distinct CDR3 sequences, with about 12% observed a single time. The specimen sequenced was whole blood. The receptors were gathered from an adult who was a healthcare worker with PCR-confirmed SARS-CoV-2 infection or an uninfected control (not recorded which).

V gene TRBV20-1 combines with J gene TRBJ2-7; 7 bases align to TRBD2. V lost 4 bases to trimming and J lost 4 bases; unmatched junction nucleotides: 4. The CDR3 extends over 12 amino acids. The V gene's germline CDR1 is DFQATT and CDR2 SNEGSKA (reference sequence). In DNA, the CDR3 is TGCAGTGCTAAGCGGGATAGATACGAGCAGTACTTC. Protein: CSAKRDRYEQYF.

The table lists this clonotype with many counts. The chain links TRBV20-1 to TRBJ1-1, with unresolved D. CDR1 and CDR2 from the germline V gene are DFQATT and SNEGSKA (reference sequence). This CDR3 is 11 amino acids long. The V gene lost 3 bases and the J gene lost 2 bases, with 4 bases spanning the gap. CDR3 nucleotides: TGCAGTGCTAGTTCAAACACTGAAGCTTTCTTT. Translating gives CSASSNTEAFF.

V is TRBV21-1 and J is TRBJ1-3. TRBV21-1 is a recognized pseudogene. The CDR3 runs to 11 residues. The CDR3 bases are TGTGCCAAAGTACCTGGAAACACCATATATTTT. This sequence encodes CAKVPGNTIYF.

In this sample, this clonotype turned up many times. This chain uses TRBV3-1 with TRBJ2-3; 8 positions agree with TRBD1. Losses at the gene ends were 1 base for V and 5 bases for J; bases not matched to a gene: 5. The length of the CDR3 is 15 residues. Germline values: CDR1 LGHDT, CDR2 YNNKEL (reference sequence). The chain's CDR3 is CASSQGQGRGDTQYF. The CDR3 DNA sequence: TGTGCCAGCAGCCAAGGACAGGGGCGAGGAGATACGCAGTATTTT.

This clonotype was picked up a small number of times. This chain uses TRBV6-2 or TRBV6-3 with TRBJ2-7, with 9 positions matching TRBD2. The CDR3 runs 13 residues. Germline-derived CDR1 and CDR2 are MNHEY and SVGEGT. V shed 5 bases and J 1 base; nucleotides not matched to a gene: 0. The CDR3 sequence is CASSSGRSYEQYF. The CDR3 DNA reads TGTGCCAGCAGTAGCGGGAGGTCCTACGAGCAGTACTTC.

The J gene is TRBJ2-7, the V gene TRBV7-9; maybe TRBD1 (8 bases). V was cut by 2 bases and J by 5 bases, with 10 bases left in between. CDR1 and CDR2 from the germline V gene are SEHNR and FQNEAQ (reference sequence). The CDR3 length is 13 residues. CDR3 loop: CASSLTGGDEQYF. The CDR3 DNA reads as TGTGCCAGCAGCTTAACAGGGGGGGACGAGCAGTACTTC.

This clonotype was seen repeatedly, ten times or more. This chain joins TRBV9 and TRBJ2-4, with D possibly matching TRBD2 (6 bases). The V end was cut by 4 bases, the J end by 6 bases, with 14 bases between. The CDR3 covers 14 residues. Germline loops: CDR1 SGDLS, CDR2 YYNGEE. CDR3 sequence reads: CASSPEEGTNIQYF. In nucleotides, the CDR3 is TGTGCCAGCAGCCCCGAGGAGGGGACAAACATTCAGTACTTC.

This chain joins TRBV4-2 and TRBJ1-1; unclear D gene. Deletions cut 4 bases from V and 3 bases from J, with 3 bases between. Germline CDR1 is LGHNA and CDR2 is YNFKEQ. The CDR3 consists of 11 residues. CDR3 region: CASSRDTEAFF. For the CDR3, the DNA is TGTGCCAGCAGCCGAGACACTGAAGCTTTCTTT.

This chain links TRBV28 with TRBJ2-5; D is possibly TRBD1 (5 bases). V lost 6 bases, J lost 6 bases, and 11 bases lay in between. CDR1 MDHEN and CDR2 SYDVKM come from the germline V gene. The CDR3 spans 12 residues. The CDR3 coding sequence is TGTGCCAGCAGCTCAAAGGGGAAGACCCAGTACTTC. It codes for CASSSKGKTQYF.